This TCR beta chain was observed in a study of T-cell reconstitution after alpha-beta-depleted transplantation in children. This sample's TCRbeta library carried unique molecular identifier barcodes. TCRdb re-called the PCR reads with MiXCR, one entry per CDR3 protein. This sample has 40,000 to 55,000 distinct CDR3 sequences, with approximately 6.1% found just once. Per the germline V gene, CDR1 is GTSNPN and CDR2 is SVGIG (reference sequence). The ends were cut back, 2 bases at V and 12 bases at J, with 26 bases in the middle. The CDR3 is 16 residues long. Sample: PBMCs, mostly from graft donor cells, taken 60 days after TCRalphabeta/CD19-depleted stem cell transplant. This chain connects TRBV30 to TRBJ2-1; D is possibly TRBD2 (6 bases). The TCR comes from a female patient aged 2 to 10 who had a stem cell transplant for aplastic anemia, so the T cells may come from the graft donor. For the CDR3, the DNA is TGTGCCTGGAGTCCCCCACTAGCATTTACGCCGGCAGGGCAGTTCTTC. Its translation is CAWSPPLAFTPAGQFF.